The 24 T cell receptor beta chains listed next were all sequenced from one sample in a study of regulatory T cells in long-lasting Graves disease. Specified time point: persistent/refractory GD, antithyroid drugs over 5 years with positive TRAb. Construction of the TCR library relied on RNA isolated from PBMCs. HTBI primers from iRepertoire and Arm-PCR of CDR3 regions yielded the TCR beta libraries. TCRdb analysed the multiplex PCR reads with MiXCR anew, one entry per CDR3 protein. The sample lists approximately 400,000 distinct CDR3 sequences; 20% to 25% were seen once. The material was peripheral blood mononuclear cells (PBMCs), obtained when the disease was refractory, from a patient treated with antithyroid drugs. Source of these receptors: a woman between 40 and 55 years old with Graves disease.

Notes on this clonotype: A clone one base away is much larger, so this may be a read error. Written as DNA, the CDR3 is TGTGCCAGCAACTTATCTATCAGGGCTAATGAAAAACTGTTTTTT. It translates to CASNLSIRANEKLFF. This chain links TRBV11-2 with TRBJ1-4; TRBD1 is a possible D gene (5 bases). CDR1 is SGHAT, CDR2 FQNNGV, per germline. The CDR3 sequence is 15 residues long.

This clonotype was detected only a few times. The rearrangement joins TRBV20-1 to TRBJ1-2; perhaps TRBD1 as D (5 bases). This CDR3 region has 10 residues. The germline gives CDR1 DFQATT, CDR2 SNEGSKA (reference sequence). The CDR3 nucleotides read TGCAGGCCCCCGGGGACCGGCTACACCTTC. This codes for CRPPGTGYTF.

The rearrangement uses TRBV6-2 or TRBV6-3 and TRBJ2-5, with TRBD2 identical over 12 bases. J lost 4 bases, V lost 2 bases, and 8 bases had no gene match. Germline CDR1 is MNHEY and CDR2 is SVGEGT. The CDR3 has 17 residues. This CDR3 is CASSYRGTSGRSETQYF. In DNA form, the CDR3 reads TGTGCCAGCAGTTACAGGGGGACTAGCGGGCGCTCAGAGACCCAGTACTTC.

This clonotype was seen many times. The chain recombines TRBV28 with TRBJ2-7, with D possibly TRBD1 on 6 matching bases. The CDR3 is made up of 13 amino acids. With 5 bases removed from V and 0 bases from J, the gap between germline ends came to 8 bases. Germline CDR1 is MDHEN and CDR2 is SYDVKM. The CDR3 sequence: CASSRGFSYEQYF. The CDR3 DNA sequence: TGTGCCAGCAGTAGGGGGTTCTCCTACGAGCAGTACTTC.

Worth noting for this clonotype: This may be a read error: a much more frequent sequence differs by one nucleotide. The chain employs TRBV6-1 and TRBJ2-2, with 8 bases lining up with TRBD2. CDR1 is MNHNS and CDR2 is SASEGT in the germline V gene. The CDR3 length is 16 residues. Losses at the gene ends were 5 bases for V and 7 bases for J; bases not matched to a gene: 12. CDR3 sequence: CASSLSSGPGGGELFF. DNA of the CDR3: TGTGCCAGCAGTCTTTCTAGCGGGCCCGGTGGCGGGGAGCTGTTTTTT.

Ten or more counts support this clonotype. V and J are TRBV2 and TRBJ2-2; D is possibly TRBD2 (8 bases). V lost 6 bases and J lost 6, with 17 bases in between. Germline lookup yields CDR1 SNHLY and CDR2 FYNNEI. The CDR3 is made up of 15 amino acids. CDR3 in DNA: TGTGCCAGCAGCACGACAGGGCGGGGGGCCGGGGAGCTGTTTTTT. This codes for CASSTTGRGAGELFF. Looking up the rest from reference TRBV2 and TRBJ2-2 gives the full variable domain: EPEVTQTPSHQVTQMGQEVILRCVPISNHLYFYWYRQILGQKVEFLVSFYNNEISEKSEIFDDQFSVERPDGSNFTLKIRSTKLEDSAMYFCASSTTGRGAGELFFGEGSRLTVL.

On this clonotype: This may be a read error, as it is one base from a much larger clone. This chain links TRBV28 with TRBJ2-7, with D unclear. V was shortened by 1 base and J by 2 bases, with 9 bases between the two germline ends. This CDR3 comprises 14 residues. Germline CDR1 reads MDHEN; CDR2 reads SYDVKM. In nucleotides, the CDR3 is TGTGCCAGCAGTTTATTGAGCTGGACCTACGAGCAGTACTTC. Protein sequence: CASSLLSWTYEQYF.

This clonotype was seen ten or more times. This chain uses TRBV6-5 with TRBJ2-7; tentatively, D is TRBD1 (5 bases). Germline V gives CDR1 MNHEY, CDR2 SVGAGI. Trimming pared 2 bases from V and 1 base from J, leaving 9 bases between. This CDR3 has 14 residues. The CDR3 DNA sequence: TGTGCCAGCAGTTACGTCGACAGTTCCTACGAGCAGTACTTC. Its protein product is CASSYVDSSYEQYF.

This clonotype was counted ten times or more. V gene TRBV10-3 combines with J gene TRBJ1-1; D is unresolved. Trimming removed 2 bases at V and 8 bases at J, with 6 bases between. The CDR3 has 11 amino acids. Germline CDR1 and CDR2: ENHRY and SYGVKD. Written as DNA, the CDR3 is TGTGCCATCAGTGAGGAACTGGAAGCTTTCTTT. It translates to CAISEELEAFF.

This clonotype was detected ten times or more. The rearrangement links TRBV7-2 to TRBJ2-7, with unresolved D. V was shortened by 4 bases and J by 2 bases, with 15 bases between the two germline ends. This CDR3 has 15 residues. CDR1 and CDR2 from the germline V gene are SGHTA and FQGNSA. CDR3 loop: CASSSPMTKTYEQYF. Here the CDR3 DNA reads TGTGCCAGCAGCTCCCCGATGACCAAGACCTACGAGCAGTACTTC.

The chain uses TRBV25-1 and TRBJ2-7; 8 bases fit TRBD1. CDR1 is MGHDK and CDR2 is SYGVNS in the germline V gene. The CDR3 sequence is 15 residues long. Trimming removed 3 bases from V and 2 bases from J; junction bases left unmatched: 6. The CDR3 is CASSDDRGYAYEQYF. The CDR3 DNA sequence: TGTGCCAGCAGTGACGACAGGGGATATGCCTACGAGCAGTACTTC.

This clonotype was detected many times. The V call is TRBV20-1, the J call TRBJ2-5; 8 bases fit TRBD2. This CDR3 comprises 14 residues. Germline CDR1 and CDR2: DFQATT and SNEGSKA (reference sequence). Trimming took 4 bases from V and 6 from J; bases not matched to a gene: 10. As DNA, the CDR3 is TGCAGTGCTAAAGGTGCCGGGGGGGGGAAGACCCAGTACTTC. This codes for CSAKGAGGGKTQYF.

This clonotype was recorded many times. The chain joins TRBV2 to TRBJ2-2; D not certain. The germline V gene has CDR1 SNHLY and CDR2 FYNNEI. The length of the CDR3 is 16 residues. Trimming removed 4 bases from V and 0 bases from J, with 12 bases in between. The CDR3 DNA sequence: TGTGCCAGCAGTGGAGAATCCTTCGCGAACACCGGGGAGCTGTTTTTT. Translation: CASSGESFANTGELFF.

Points on this clonotype: The missing conserved phenylalanine or tryptophan at the end of this CDR3 makes a read error likely. This sequence joins TRBV29-1 and TRBJ1-1; D possibly corresponds to TRBD1 (5 bases). CDR1 and CDR2 from the germline V gene are SQVTM and ANQGSEA. The CDR3 length is 11 residues. Between the trimmed V and J ends, which lost 6 bases and 5 bases, there was a span of 10 bases. For the CDR3, the DNA is TGCAGCGTCGGGACGGGAACTGAAGCTTTCCTT. This encodes CSVGTGTEAFL.

This clonotype has only a few counts. The rearrangement joins TRBV5-1 to TRBJ1-1; possibly TRBD1 for D (6 bases). Germline loops: CDR1 SGHRS, CDR2 YFSETQ. CDR3 length equals 16 residues. Trimming stripped 0 bases from V and 5 bases from J, with 17 bases between. The CDR3 region is CASSLAPGQSVTEAFF. The DNA of the CDR3 is TGCGCCAGCAGCTTGGCCCCCGGACAGTCTGTGACTGAAGCTTTCTTT.

The gene calls are TRBV7-2 and TRBJ2-3; 14 bases agree with TRBD2. The CDR3 loop spans 16 amino acids. The germline gives CDR1 SGHTA, CDR2 FQGNSA. The junction had 9 bases not matched to a gene; V was cut back by 5 bases and J by 8 bases. Written as DNA, the CDR3 is TGTGCCAGCAGCCCTAGGATCGGACTAGCGGGAGGTACGCAGTATTTT. Translated, it gives CASSPRIGLAGGTQYF.

The chain couples TRBV7-9 to TRBJ2-3, with 12 bases lining up with TRBD2. CDR1 and CDR2 from the germline V gene are SEHNR and FQNEAQ (reference sequence). Trimming took 4 bases from V and 4 from J; bases not matched to a gene: 6. This CDR3 is built from 16 residues. CDR3 bases: TGTGCCAGCAGCTCGACTAGCGGGAGTAAGGCAGATACGCAGTATTTT. Translating it yields CASSSTSGSKADTQYF.

The table lists this clonotype with many counts. The chain is built from TRBV28 and TRBJ2-7; perhaps D is TRBD1 or TRBD2 (5 bases each). Germline V gene data show CDR1 as MDHEN and CDR2 as SYDVKM. The CDR3 sequence is 15 residues long. Trimming shortened V by 2 bases and J by 0 bases, and 11 bases separated the two germline ends. CDR3 bases: TGTGCCAGCAGTTTAGGGGACGGAGCCTCCTACGAGCAGTACTTC. It encodes CASSLGDGASYEQYF.

This clonotype was observed many times. This sequence joins TRBV7-9 and TRBJ2-7, with D tentatively TRBD1 or TRBD2 (7 bases each). Trimming took off 3 bases at V and 5 bases at J, with 14 bases between the two ends. This CDR3 contains 14 residues. CDR1 and CDR2 (germline): SEHNR, FQNEAQ (reference sequence). This CDR3 reads CASSFPQGGDEQYF. CDR3 bases: TGTGCCAGCAGCTTCCCCCAGGGGGGGGACGAGCAGTACTTC.

This clonotype was detected only a few times. This sequence joins TRBV7-2 and TRBJ2-7; TRBD2 matches at 13 bases. Germline CDR1 reads SGHTA; CDR2 reads FQGNSA. CDR3 size: 19 residues. J was trimmed by 0 bases and V by 1 base; bases with no gene match: 9. The CDR3 nucleotides are TGTGCCAGCAGCTTAGAAGGACTAGCGGGAGTTACAGTCTCCTACGAGCAGTACTTC. Translated, it gives CASSLEGLAGVTVSYEQYF.

This clonotype was observed many times. The gene calls are TRBV11-2 and TRBJ2-7, with 7 bases identical to TRBD1. The J segment lost 4 bases and the V segment lost 5 bases, leaving 2 bases of the junction unmatched. This CDR3 region has 12 residues. From germline, CDR1 is SGHAT and CDR2 FQNNGV. CDR3: CASSQQGYEQYF. For the CDR3, the DNA is TGTGCCAGCAGCCAACAGGGGTACGAGCAGTACTTC. Full variable domain (missing parts from reference TRBV11-2 and TRBJ2-7): EAGVAQSPRYKIIEKRQSVAFWCNPISGHATLYWYQQILGQGPKLLIQFQNNGVVDDSQLPKDRFSAERLKGVDSTLKIQPAKLEDSAVYLCASSQQGYEQYFGPGTRLTVT.

This clonotype has ten or more counts. This chain connects TRBV28 to TRBJ1-2; the match to TRBD1 covers 8 bases. There are 15 residues in the CDR3. Germline trimming cut 6 bases from V and 4 bases from J; bases unmatched to any gene: 10. Germline CDR1 and CDR2: MDHEN and SYDVKM. The CDR3 protein is CASRRNLQGAYGYTF. For the CDR3, the DNA is TGTGCCAGCAGACGAAATCTTCAGGGGGCCTATGGCTACACCTTC.

The chain uses TRBV3-1 and TRBJ2-3; 12 bases map to TRBD2. The CDR3 has 15 residues. Germline loops: CDR1 LGHDT, CDR2 YNNKEL (reference sequence). Losses at the gene ends were 1 base for V and 7 bases for J; bases not matched to a gene: 3. The CDR3 sequence is CASSQGLAGEHTQYF. CDR3 nucleotides: TGTGCCAGCAGCCAAGGACTAGCGGGAGAACATACGCAGTATTTT.

This clonotype was counted at least ten times. This chain joins TRBV20-1 and TRBJ2-7; TRBD2 matches 8 bases. Germline loops: CDR1 DFQATT, CDR2 SNEGSKA (reference sequence). The CDR3 loop spans 13 amino acids. With V trimmed by 2 bases and J by 2 bases, 2 bases remained unmatched. The CDR3 is CSARQRETYEQYF. In nucleotides, the CDR3 is TGCAGTGCTAGACAGCGGGAGACCTACGAGCAGTACTTC.